This T cell receptor beta chain is from a study of blood T cell repertoires in COVID-19. Study information: Sites in the United States, Italy and Spain provided acute and convalescent COVID-19 samples. T cells, B-cell-depleted T cells, or PBMCs supplied cDNA or gDNA.

Under the authors' procedure: For nucleated cells, counts were estimated from reference gene primer amplification. The table came from immunoSEQ multiplex PCR; TCRdb's copy has only in-frame clones and leaves some out. V, J and clone size are those of that table, while D and trimming were read from the DNA. The sample gives about 280,000 clones, about 89% of which show up once; roughly 5% is in the top ten. V gave up 1 base and J gave up 5 bases, with 14 bases separating them. The germline V gene has CDR1 SGHTA and CDR2 FQGNSA. The CDR3 length is 15 residues. The TCR originated in a man in his forties or fifties with acute or convalescent COVID-19. The sample was peripheral blood. The rearrangement joins TRBV7-2 to TRBJ1-2; the D is unclear. The CDR3 sequence is CASSLGLYAYYGYTF. DNA for the CDR3: TGTGCCAGCAGCTTAGGACTCTACGCCTATTATGGCTACACCTTC.